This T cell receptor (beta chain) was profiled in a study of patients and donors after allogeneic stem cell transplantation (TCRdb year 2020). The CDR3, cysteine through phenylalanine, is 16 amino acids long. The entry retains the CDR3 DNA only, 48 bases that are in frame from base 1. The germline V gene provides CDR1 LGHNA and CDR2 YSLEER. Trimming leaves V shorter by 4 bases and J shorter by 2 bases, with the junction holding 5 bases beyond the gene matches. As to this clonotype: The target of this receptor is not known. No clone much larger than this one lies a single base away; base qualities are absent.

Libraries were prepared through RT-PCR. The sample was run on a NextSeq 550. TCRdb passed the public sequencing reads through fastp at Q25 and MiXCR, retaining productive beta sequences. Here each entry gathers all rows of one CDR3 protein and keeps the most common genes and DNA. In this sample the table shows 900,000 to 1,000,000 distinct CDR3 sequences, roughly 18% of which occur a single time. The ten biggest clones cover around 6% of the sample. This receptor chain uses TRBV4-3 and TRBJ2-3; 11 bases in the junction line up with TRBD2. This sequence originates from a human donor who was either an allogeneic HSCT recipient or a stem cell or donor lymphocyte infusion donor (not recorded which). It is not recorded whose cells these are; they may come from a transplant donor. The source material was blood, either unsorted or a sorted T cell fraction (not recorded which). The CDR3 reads CASSLTSGGTTDTQYF. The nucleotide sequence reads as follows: TGCGCCAGCAGCCTTACTAGCGGGGGCACCACAGATACGCAGTATTTT.